This T cell receptor (beta chain) appears in the sequencing data of a study of cytomegalovirus exposure and HLA in healthy donors. Study outcomes and limitations: Common viral pathogens seemed to be connected with several of the most significant clusters, according to a later analysis. Confirmation was obtained in vitro that a few CMV-associated chains are specific for CMV antigens.

As to this clone: Its antigen remains unknown.

PCR used 60 Vbeta primers and 13 Jbeta primers. Assay: immunoSEQ multiplex PCR; the TCRdb copy retains only in-frame clones and omits some. The top ten clones hold about 4.9% of a sample with some 130,000 clones, about four fifths of them seen once. Donors were ostensibly healthy at sampling, although undocumented immune exposures were probable. This TCR was recovered from a man younger than 40 in good health. The sample taken for sequencing was PBMCs.

DNA for the CDR3: TGCGCCAGCAGCCAAGAAAGGAGGAGAACTAATGAAAAACTGTTTTTT. Translated: CASSQERRRTNEKLFF. V gene TRBV4-1 combines with J gene TRBJ1-4; no clear D. CDR3 length: 16 amino acids. Germline loops: CDR1 MGHRA, CDR2 YSYEKL. The ends were cut back, 0 bases at V and 1 base at J, with 9 bases in the middle.